The 5 T cell receptor beta chains reported below all come from one sample, sequenced in a study of blood T cells in healthy people across ages. Then a second PCR, running roughly 7 to 11 cycles, was carried out with a sample-barcoded 5' primer and a J-beta primer mix. MiXCR, applied by TCRdb to the 5' RACE reads, yields one record per CDR3 protein. The repertoire holds about 680,000 distinct CDR3 sequences, 49% seen once, with roughly 30% in the top ten. Sequenced sample: blood. These receptors originate from a woman aged 60-70 years in good health.

The chain uses TRBV7-8 and TRBJ2-3; 7 bases are shared with TRBD2. The germline V gene has CDR1 SGHVS and CDR2 FQNEAQ. The CDR3 totals 17 residues. Trimming cost V 1 base and J 3 bases; bases outside gene matches: 10. The CDR3 loop is CASSLDVRGRGTDTQYF. The CDR3 DNA follows: TGTGCCAGCAGCTTAGACGTTCGCGGGAGAGGGACAGATACGCAGTATTTT.

This clonotype showed up many times. This could be a read error, since a much larger clone is one nucleotide away. J is TRBJ2-7 and V is TRBV20-1; 8 bases align to TRBD2. This CDR3 region has 14 residues. The germline CDR1 and CDR2 sequences are DFQATT and SNEGSKA (reference sequence). After removal of 3 bases from V and 7 bases from J, the junction contained 11 bases not matched to a gene. CDR3 residues: CSASSGREVDEQYF. The CDR3 DNA reads TGCAGTGCTAGCAGCGGGAGAGAGGTAGATGAGCAGTACTTC.

This clonotype was seen repeatedly, ten times or more. CDR3 DNA: TGCAGTGCTAGAGAGGGGCGGAAGAACACCGGGGAGCTGTTTTTT. Translated, it gives CSAREGRKNTGELFF. The gene calls are TRBV20-1 and TRBJ2-2; possibly TRBD1 for D (5 bases). Trimming took off 0 bases at V and 1 base at J, with 9 bases between the two ends. The CDR3 is 15 amino acids. The germline V gene encodes CDR1 DFQATT and CDR2 SNEGSKA (reference sequence).

The gene calls are TRBV29-1 and TRBJ1-1; 8 bases line up with TRBD1. After removal of 6 bases from V and 0 bases from J, the junction contained 12 bases not matched to a gene. From germline, CDR1 is SQVTM and CDR2 ANQGSEA. The CDR3 has 16 residues. The CDR3 loop is CSVPEDRVVLNTEAFF. CDR3 sequence (DNA): TGCAGCGTGCCGGAGGACAGGGTAGTTTTGAACACTGAAGCTTTCTTT.

The chain couples TRBV20-1 to TRBJ2-1, with D possibly matching TRBD2 (6 bases). CDR1 and CDR2 (germline): DFQATT, SNEGSKA (reference sequence). Trimming pared 2 bases from V and 10 bases from J, leaving 12 bases between. CDR3 length: 12 amino acids. DNA for the CDR3: TGCAGTGCTAGACGGGACTCTCGGGAGCAGTTCTTC. Translating gives CSARRDSREQFF.